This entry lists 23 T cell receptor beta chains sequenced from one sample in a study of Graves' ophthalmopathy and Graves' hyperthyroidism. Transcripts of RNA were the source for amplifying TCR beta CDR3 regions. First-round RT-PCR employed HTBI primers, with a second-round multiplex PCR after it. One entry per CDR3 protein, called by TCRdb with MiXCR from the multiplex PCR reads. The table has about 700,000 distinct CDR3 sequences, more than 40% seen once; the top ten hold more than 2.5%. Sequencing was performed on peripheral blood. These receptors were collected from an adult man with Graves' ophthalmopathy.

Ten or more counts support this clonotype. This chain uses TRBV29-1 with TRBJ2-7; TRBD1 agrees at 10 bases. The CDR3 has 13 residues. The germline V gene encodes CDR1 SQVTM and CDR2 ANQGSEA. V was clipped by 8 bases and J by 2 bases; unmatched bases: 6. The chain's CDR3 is CSIPGTGAYEQYF. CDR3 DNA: TGCAGCATACCCGGGACAGGGGCCTACGAGCAGTACTTC.

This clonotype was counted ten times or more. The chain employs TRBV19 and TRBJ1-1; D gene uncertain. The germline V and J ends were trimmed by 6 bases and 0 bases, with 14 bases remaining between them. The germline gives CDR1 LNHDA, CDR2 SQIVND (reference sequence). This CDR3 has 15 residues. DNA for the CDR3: TGTGCCAGTAGGGATGGAGCAAAGATGAACACTGAAGCTTTCTTT. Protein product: CASRDGAKMNTEAFF.

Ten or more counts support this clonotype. The CDR3 DNA reads as TGTGCCAGCAGCTTAGCCGGGGCTCTGCCCCAGCCCCAGCATTTT. This translates into CASSLAGALPQPQHF. The chain has TRBV7-8 and TRBJ1-5; D perhaps matches TRBD1 (5 bases). This CDR3 region has 15 residues. Germline CDR1 reads SGHVS; CDR2 reads FQNEAQ. The V end lost 0 bases, the J end lost 7 bases, and 13 bases lay between the germline ends.

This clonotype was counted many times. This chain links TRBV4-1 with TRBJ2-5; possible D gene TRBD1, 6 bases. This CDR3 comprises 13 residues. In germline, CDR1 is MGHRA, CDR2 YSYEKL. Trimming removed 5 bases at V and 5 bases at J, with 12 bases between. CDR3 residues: CASSIQGRETQYF. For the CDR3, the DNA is TGCGCCAGCAGCATACAGGGTAGGGAGACCCAGTACTTC.

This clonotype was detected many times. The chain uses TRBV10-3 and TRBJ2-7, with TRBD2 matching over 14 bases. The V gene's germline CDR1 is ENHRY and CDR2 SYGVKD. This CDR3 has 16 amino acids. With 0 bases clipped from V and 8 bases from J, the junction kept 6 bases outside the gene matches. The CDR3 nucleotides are TGTGCCATCAGTGAGTCTCATGGGACTAGCGGGGGAAAGCAGTACTTC. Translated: CAISESHGTSGGKQYF.

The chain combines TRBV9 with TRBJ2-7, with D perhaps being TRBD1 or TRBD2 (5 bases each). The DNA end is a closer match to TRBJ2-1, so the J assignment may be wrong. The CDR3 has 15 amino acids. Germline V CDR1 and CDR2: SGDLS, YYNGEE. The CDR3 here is CASSVVGGSYNEQFF. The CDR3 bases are TGTGCCAGCAGCGTAGTTGGGGGTTCCTACAATGAGCAGTTCTTC.

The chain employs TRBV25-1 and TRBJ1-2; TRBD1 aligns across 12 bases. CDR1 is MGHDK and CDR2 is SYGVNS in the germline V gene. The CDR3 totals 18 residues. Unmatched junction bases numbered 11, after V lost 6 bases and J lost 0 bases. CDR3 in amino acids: CASSETGTGGEPNYGYTF. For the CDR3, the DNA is TGTGCCAGCAGCGAAACCGGGACAGGGGGCGAGCCTAACTATGGCTACACCTTC.

The CDR3 is CAIRGTGEYQPQHF. The CDR3 DNA reads as TGTGCTATCAGGGGGACAGGGGAGTATCAGCCCCAGCATTTT. This chain connects TRBV2 to TRBJ1-5; 10 nucleotides align to TRBD1. The CDR3 extends over 14 amino acids. Germline V gene sequence: CDR1 SNHLY, CDR2 FYNNEI.

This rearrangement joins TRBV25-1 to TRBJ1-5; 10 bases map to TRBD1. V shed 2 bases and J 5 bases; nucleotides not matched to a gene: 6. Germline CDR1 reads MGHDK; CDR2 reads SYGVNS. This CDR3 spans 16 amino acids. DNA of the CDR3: TGTGCCAGCAGTGAACGGGGGACAGGGGAATATCAGCCCCAGCATTTT. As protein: CASSERGTGEYQPQHF.

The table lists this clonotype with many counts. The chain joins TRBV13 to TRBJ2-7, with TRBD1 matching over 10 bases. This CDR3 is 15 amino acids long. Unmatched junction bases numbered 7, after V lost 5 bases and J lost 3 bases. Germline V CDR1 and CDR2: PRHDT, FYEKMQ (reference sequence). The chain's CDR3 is CASSRFGTGDYEQYF. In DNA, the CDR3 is TGTGCCAGCAGCAGGTTCGGGACAGGGGACTACGAGCAGTACTTC.

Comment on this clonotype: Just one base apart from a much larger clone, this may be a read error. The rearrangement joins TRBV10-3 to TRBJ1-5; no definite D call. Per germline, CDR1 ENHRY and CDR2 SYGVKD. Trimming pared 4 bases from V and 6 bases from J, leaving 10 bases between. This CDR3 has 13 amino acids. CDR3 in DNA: TGTGCCATCAGTGTTCCGTGGGCTCAGCCCCAGCATTTT. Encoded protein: CAISVPWAQPQHF.

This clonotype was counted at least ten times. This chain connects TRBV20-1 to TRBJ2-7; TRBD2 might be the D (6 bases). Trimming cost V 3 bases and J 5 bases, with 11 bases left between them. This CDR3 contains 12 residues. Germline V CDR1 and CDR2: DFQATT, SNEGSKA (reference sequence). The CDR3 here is CSARRRGDEQYF. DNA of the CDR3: TGCAGTGCTAGGAGGCGGGGCGACGAGCAGTACTTC.

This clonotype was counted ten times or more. The CDR3 region is CASSVGDPNTGELFF. CDR3 DNA: TGTGCCAGCAGCGTAGGGGATCCGAACACCGGGGAGCTGTTTTTT. The chain carries TRBV9 and TRBJ2-2; the D is unclear. Trimming took 0 bases from V and 0 from J, leaving 6 bases between them. Germline V gene lookup returns CDR1 SGDLS and CDR2 YYNGEE. This CDR3 has 15 amino acids.

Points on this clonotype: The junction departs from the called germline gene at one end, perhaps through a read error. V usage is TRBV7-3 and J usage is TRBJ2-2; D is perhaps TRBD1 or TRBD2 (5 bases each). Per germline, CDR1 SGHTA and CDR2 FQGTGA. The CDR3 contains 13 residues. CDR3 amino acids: CASSLQGTGEPFF. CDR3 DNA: TGTGCCAGCAGCTTACAGGGTACCGGGGAGCCGTTTTTT.

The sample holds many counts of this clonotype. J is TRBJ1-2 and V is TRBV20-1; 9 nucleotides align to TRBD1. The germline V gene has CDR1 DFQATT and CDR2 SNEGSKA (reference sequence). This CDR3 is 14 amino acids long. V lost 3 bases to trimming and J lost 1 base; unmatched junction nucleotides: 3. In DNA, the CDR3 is TGCAGTGCTAGTGGGGACAGGGTTAACTATGGCTACACCTTC. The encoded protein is CSASGDRVNYGYTF.

The CDR3 loop reads CASSFGRGSYEQYF. The CDR3 DNA reads as TGTGCCAGCAGTTTTGGCAGGGGCAGCTACGAGCAGTACTTC. The J gene is TRBJ2-7, the V gene TRBV12-3 or TRBV12-4; possible D gene TRBD1, 6 bases. There are 14 residues in the CDR3. Trimming removed 3 bases at V and 3 bases at J, with 12 bases between.

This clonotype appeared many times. The CDR3: CAIADRGPGQPQHF. In nucleotides, the CDR3 is TGTGCCATAGCGGACAGGGGTCCAGGGCAGCCCCAGCATTTT. The gene calls are TRBV10-3 and TRBJ1-5; 9 bases fit TRBD1. This CDR3 has 14 residues. J was trimmed by 7 bases and V by 9 bases; bases with no gene match: 10. Germline V gene sequence: CDR1 ENHRY, CDR2 SYGVKD.

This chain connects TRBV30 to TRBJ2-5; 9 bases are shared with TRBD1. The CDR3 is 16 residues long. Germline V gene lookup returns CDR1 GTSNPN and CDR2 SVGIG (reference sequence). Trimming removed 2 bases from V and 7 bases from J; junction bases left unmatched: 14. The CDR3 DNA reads TGTGCCTGGAGTAGTGGGGACAGGGCCGTTAAGGGGACCCAGTACTTC. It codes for CAWSSGDRAVKGTQYF. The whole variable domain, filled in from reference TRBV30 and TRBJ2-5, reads SQTIHQWPATLVQPVGSPLSLECTVEGTSNPNLYWYRQAAGRGLQLLFYSVGIGQISSEVPQNLSASRPQDRQFILSSKKLLLSDSGFYLCAWSSGDRAVKGTQYFGPGTRLLVL.

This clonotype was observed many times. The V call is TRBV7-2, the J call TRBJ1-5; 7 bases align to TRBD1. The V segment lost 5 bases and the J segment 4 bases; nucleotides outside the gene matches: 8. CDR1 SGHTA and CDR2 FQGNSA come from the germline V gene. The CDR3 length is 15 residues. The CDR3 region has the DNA TGTGCCAGCAGCCAGATTCAGGGGGGAAATCAGCCCCAGCATTTT. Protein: CASSQIQGGNQPQHF.

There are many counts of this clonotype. The CDR3 is CASSPQGGRETQYF. The CDR3, as DNA: TGTGCCAGCAGTCCACAGGGGGGGAGAGAGACCCAGTACTTC. The chain links TRBV25-1 to TRBJ2-5; D may be TRBD1 (8 bases). The ends were cut back, 5 bases at V and 4 bases at J, with 14 bases in the middle. The CDR3 has 14 amino acids. Looked up from germline, CDR1 is MGHDK and CDR2 is SYGVNS.

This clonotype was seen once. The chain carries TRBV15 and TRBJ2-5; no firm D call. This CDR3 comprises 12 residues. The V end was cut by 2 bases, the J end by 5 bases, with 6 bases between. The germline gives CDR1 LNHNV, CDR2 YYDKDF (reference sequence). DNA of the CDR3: TGTGCCACCAGCAGACCCCAGGAGACCCAGTACTTC. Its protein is CATSRPQETQYF.

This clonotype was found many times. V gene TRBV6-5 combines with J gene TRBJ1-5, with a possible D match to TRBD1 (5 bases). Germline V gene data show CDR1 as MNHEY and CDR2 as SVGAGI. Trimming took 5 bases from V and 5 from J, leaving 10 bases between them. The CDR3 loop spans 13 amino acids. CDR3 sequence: CASSPGFDQPQHF. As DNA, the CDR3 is TGTGCCAGCAGTCCAGGGTTTGATCAGCCCCAGCATTTT.

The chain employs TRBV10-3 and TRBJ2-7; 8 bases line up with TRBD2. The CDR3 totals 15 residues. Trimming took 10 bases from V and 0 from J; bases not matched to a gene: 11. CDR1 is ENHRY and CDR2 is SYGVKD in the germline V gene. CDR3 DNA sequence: TGTGCCAGCAGCCCTTGGACTAGCAGCTCCTACGAGCAGTACTTC. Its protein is CASSPWTSSSYEQYF.